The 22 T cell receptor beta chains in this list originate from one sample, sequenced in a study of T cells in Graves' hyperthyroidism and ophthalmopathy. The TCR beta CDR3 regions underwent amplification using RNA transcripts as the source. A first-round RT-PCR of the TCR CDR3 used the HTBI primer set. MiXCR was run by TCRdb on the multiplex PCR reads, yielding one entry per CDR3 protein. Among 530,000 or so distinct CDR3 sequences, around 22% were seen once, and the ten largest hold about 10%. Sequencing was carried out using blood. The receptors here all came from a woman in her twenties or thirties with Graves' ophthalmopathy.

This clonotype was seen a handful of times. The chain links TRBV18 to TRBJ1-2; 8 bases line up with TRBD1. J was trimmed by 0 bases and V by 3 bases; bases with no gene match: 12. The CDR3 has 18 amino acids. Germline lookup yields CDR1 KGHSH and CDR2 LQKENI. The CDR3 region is CASSPLRLGQGPNYGYTF. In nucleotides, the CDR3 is TGTGCCAGCTCACCTCTGAGACTCGGACAGGGCCCTAACTATGGCTACACCTTC.

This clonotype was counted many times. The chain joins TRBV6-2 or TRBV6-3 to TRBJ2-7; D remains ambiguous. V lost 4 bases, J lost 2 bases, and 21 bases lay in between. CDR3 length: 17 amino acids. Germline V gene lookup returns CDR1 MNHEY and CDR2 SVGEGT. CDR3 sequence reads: CASSSTRLLSVPYEQYF. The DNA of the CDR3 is TGTGCCAGCAGTTCGACACGACTCCTGTCGGTCCCCTACGAGCAGTACTTC.

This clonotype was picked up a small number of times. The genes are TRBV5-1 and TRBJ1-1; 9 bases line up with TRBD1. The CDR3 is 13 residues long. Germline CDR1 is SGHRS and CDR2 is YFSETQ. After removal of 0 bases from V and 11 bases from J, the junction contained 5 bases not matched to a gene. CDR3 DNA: TGCGCCAGCAGCTTGGCCACAGGGGGCTACGCTTTCTTT. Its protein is CASSLATGGYAFF.

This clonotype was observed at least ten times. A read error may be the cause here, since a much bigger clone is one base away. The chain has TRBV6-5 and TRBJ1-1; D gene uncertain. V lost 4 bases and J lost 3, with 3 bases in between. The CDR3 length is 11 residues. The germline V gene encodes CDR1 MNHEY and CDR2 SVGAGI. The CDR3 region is CASSFDTEAFF. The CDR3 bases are TGTGCCAGCAGTTTCGACACTGAAGCTTTCTTT.

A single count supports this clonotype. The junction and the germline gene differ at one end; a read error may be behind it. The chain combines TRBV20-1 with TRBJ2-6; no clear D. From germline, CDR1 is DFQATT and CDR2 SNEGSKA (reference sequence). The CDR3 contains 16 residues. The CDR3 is CSARGGTFSGVNVLTF. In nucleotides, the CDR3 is TGCAGTGCTAGAGGGGGTACCTTTTCTGGGGTCAACGTCCTGACTTTC.

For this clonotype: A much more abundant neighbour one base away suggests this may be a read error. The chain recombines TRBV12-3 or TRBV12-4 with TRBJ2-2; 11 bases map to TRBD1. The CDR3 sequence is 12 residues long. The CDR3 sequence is CASSLGQGELCF. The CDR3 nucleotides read TGTGCCAGCAGTTTGGGACAGGGGGAGCTGTGTTTT.

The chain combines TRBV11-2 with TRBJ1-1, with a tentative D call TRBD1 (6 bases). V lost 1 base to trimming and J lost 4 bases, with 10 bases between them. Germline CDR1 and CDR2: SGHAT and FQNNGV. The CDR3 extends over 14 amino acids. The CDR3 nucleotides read TGTGCCAGCAGCTTAGTTAAGGGGGGCACTGAAGCTTTCTTT. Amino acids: CASSLVKGGTEAFF.

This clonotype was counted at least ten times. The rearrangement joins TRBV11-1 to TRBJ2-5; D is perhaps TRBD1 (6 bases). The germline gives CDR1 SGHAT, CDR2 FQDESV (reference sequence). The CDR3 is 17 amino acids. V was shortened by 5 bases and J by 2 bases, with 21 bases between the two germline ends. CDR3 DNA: TGTGCCAGCAGCCGCATTTTTGGACAGCTGGGTCAAGAGACCCAGTACTTC. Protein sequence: CASSRIFGQLGQETQYF.

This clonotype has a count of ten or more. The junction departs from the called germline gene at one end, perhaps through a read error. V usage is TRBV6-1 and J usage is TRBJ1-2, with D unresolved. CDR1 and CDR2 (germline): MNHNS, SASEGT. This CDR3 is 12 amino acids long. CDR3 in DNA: TGTGCCAGCACGCAGCCAACCTATGGCTGCACCTTC. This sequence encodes CASTQPTYGCTF.

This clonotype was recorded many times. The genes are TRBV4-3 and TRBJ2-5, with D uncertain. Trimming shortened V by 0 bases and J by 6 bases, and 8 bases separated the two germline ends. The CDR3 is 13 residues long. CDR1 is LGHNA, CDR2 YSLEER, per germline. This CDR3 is CASSQDKMQTQYF. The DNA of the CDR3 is TGCGCCAGCAGCCAAGATAAGATGCAGACCCAGTACTTC.

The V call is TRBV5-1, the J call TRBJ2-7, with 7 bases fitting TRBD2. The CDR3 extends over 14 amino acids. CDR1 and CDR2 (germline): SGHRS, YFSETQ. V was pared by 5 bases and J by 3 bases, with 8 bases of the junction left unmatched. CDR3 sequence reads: CASRRGGSFYEQYF. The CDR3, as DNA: TGCGCCAGCAGGAGGGGCGGGAGCTTCTACGAGCAGTACTTC.

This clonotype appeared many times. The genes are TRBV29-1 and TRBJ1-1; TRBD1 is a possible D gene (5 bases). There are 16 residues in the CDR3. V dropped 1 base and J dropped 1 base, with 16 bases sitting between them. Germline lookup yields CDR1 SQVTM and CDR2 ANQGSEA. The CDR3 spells CSVEGQTNNRNTEAFF. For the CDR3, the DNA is TGCAGCGTTGAAGGACAGACAAACAACAGGAACACTGAAGCTTTCTTT.

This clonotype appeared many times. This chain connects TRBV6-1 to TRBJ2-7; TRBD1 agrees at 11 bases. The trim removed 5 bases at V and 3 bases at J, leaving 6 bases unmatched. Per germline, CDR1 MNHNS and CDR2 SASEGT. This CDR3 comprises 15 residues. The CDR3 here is CASSPRTGGGYEQYF. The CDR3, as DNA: TGTGCCAGCAGTCCTCGGACAGGGGGCGGCTACGAGCAGTACTTC.

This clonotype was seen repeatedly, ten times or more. In DNA form, the CDR3 reads TGCAGTGCGACCGGGACAGGGTCCGTTCAGCCCCAGCATTTT. Protein sequence: CSATGTGSVQPQHF. The chain is built from TRBV20-1 and TRBJ1-5; 9 bases agree with TRBD1. The germline CDR1 and CDR2 sequences are DFQATT and SNEGSKA (reference sequence). J gave up 6 bases and V 6 bases, and 9 bases lay outside the gene matches. This CDR3 is built from 14 residues.

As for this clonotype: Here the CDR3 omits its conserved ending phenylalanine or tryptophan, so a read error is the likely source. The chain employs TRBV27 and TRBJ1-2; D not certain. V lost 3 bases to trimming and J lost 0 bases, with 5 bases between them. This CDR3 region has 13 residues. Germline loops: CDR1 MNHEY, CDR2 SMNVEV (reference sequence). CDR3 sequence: CASSFRANYGYTY. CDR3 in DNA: TGTGCCAGCAGTTTCAGAGCTAACTATGGCTACACCTAC.

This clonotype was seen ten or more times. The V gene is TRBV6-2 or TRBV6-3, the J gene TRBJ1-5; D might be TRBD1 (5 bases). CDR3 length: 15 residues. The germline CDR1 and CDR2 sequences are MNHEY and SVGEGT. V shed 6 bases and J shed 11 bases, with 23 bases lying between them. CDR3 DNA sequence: TGTGCCAGCAGCTCCGGGACCGACATGGGGCATGCCCAGCATTTT. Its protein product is CASSSGTDMGHAQHF.

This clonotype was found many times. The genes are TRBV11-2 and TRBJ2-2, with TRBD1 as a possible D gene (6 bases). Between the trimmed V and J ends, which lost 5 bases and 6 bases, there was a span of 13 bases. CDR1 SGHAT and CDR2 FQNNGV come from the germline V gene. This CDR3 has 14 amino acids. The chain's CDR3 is CASSPSRGAGELFF. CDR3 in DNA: TGTGCCAGCAGCCCCAGCAGGGGAGCCGGGGAGCTGTTTTTT.

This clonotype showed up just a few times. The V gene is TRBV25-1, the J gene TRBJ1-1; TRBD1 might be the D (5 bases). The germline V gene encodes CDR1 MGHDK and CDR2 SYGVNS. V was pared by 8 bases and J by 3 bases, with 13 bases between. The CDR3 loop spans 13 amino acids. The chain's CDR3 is CASHWEGHTEAFF. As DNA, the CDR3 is TGTGCCAGCCATTGGGAGGGGCACACTGAAGCTTTCTTT.

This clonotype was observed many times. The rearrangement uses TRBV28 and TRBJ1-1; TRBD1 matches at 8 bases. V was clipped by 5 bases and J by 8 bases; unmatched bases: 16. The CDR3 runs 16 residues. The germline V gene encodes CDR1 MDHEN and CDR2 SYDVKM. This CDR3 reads CASSPGQARGTLEAFF. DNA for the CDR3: TGTGCCAGCAGTCCGGGACAGGCGAGGGGTACACTGGAAGCTTTCTTT.

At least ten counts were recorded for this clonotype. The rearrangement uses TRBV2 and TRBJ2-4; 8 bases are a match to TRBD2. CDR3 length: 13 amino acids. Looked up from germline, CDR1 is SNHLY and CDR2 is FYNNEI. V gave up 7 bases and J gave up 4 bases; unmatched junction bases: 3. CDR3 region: CASTGTSKNIQYF. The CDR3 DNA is TGTGCCAGCACCGGGACTAGTAAAAACATTCAGTACTTC.

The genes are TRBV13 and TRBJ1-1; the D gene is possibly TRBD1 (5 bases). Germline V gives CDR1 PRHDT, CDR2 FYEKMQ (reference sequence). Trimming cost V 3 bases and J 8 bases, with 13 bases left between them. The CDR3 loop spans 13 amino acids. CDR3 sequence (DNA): TGTGCCAGCAGCTTCCAGGACATAGACGAAGCTTTCTTT. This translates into CASSFQDIDEAFF.

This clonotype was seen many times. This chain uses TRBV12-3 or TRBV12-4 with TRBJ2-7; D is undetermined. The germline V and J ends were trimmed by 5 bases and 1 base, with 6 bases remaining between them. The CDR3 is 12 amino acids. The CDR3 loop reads CASSRSSYEQYF. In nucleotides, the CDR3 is TGTGCCAGCAGTCGATCGTCCTACGAGCAGTACTTC.